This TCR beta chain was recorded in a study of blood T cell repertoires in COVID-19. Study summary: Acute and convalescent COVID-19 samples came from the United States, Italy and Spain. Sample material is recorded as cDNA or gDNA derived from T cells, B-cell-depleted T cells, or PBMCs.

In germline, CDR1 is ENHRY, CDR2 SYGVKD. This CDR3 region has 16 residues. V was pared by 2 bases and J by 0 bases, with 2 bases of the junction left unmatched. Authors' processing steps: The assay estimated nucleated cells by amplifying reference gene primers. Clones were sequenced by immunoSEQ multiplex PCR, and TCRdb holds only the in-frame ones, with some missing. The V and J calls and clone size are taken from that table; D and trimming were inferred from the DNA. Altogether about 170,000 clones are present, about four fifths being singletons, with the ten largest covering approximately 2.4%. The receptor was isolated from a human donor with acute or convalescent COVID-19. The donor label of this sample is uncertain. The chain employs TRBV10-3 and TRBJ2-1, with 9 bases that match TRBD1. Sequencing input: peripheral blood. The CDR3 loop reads CAISEETGGSYNEQFF. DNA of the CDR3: TGTGCCATCAGTGAGGAGACAGGGGGCTCCTACAATGAGCAGTTCTTC.